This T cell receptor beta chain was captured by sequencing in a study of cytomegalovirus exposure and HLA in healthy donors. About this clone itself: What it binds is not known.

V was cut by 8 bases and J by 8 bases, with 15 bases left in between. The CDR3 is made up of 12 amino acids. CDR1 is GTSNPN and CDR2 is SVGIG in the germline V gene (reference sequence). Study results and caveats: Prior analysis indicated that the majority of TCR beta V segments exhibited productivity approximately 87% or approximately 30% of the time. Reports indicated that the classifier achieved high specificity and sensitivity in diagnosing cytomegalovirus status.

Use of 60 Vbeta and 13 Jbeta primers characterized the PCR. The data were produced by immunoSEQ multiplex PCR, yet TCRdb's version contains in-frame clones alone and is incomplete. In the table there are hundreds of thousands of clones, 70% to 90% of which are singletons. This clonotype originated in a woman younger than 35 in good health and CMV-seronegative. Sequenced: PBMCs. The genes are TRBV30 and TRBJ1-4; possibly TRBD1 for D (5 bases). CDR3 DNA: TGTGCCCGCGCAGGAAAGGGGGAAAAACTGTTTTTT. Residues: CARAGKGEKLFF.